This entry lists 3 T cell receptor beta chains sequenced from one sample in a study of tumor and adjacent non-tumor tissue in lung cancer. Three rounds of nested PCR, following a modified ARM-PCR protocol, produced the TCRbeta library. Each CDR3 protein gets one entry after TCRdb re-called the multiplex PCR reads with MiXCR. The profile shows around 86,000 distinct CDR3 sequences, 72% of them singletons. No cell sorting was done before RNA was extracted from the tissue. What was sequenced was lung tumor tissue. The source is a middle-aged woman with non-small cell lung cancer.

The chain joins TRBV5-6 to TRBJ1-3; 9 positions agree with TRBD1. The length of the CDR3 is 18 residues. V lost 0 bases to trimming and J lost 3 bases; unmatched junction nucleotides: 10. Per the germline V gene, CDR1 is SGHDT and CDR2 is YYEEEE. The CDR3, as DNA: TGTGCCAGCAGCTTGGAGACAGGGGGACGCACGCGTGGAAACACCATATATTTT. Its translation: CASSLETGGRTRGNTIYF.

Turning to this clonotype: It may be a read error: a sequence one base away is much more abundant. The chain is built from TRBV20-1 and TRBJ2-5; no definite D call. From germline, CDR1 is DFQATT and CDR2 SNEGSKA (reference sequence). The CDR3 has 13 residues. V was shortened by 1 base and J by 5 bases, with 11 bases between the two germline ends. CDR3: CSARGVDRETQYF. The CDR3 coding sequence is TGCAGTGCTAGAGGTGTGGATCGGGAGACCCAGTACTTC.

This clonotype was found a few times. This CDR3 fails to terminate in the conserved phenylalanine or tryptophan, so it likely reflects a read error. This chain joins TRBV11-2 and TRBJ1-6; a possible D gene is TRBD1 (6 bases). V lost 5 bases to trimming and J lost 7 bases, with 12 bases between them. Germline CDR1 and CDR2: SGHAT and FQNNGV. The CDR3 is 14 amino acids. CDR3 nucleotide sequence: TGTGCCAGCAGCCAGGGGACTGGGAATTCACCCCTCCACTAT. Amino acid sequence: CASSQGTGNSPLHY.